Following are 10 T cell receptor beta chains from one sample sequenced in a study of cytomegalovirus exposure and HLA in healthy donors. Vbeta (60) and Jbeta (13) primers were used in the PCR. The assay was immunoSEQ multiplex PCR, and TCRdb's table has in-frame clones only and misses some. The table shows more than 95,000 clones, with around 80% occurring only once. Sample: PBMCs. These receptors were taken from a woman between 25 and 40 years old in good health and CMV-seronegative.

The chain is built from TRBV7-3 and TRBJ2-7; the D gene is possibly TRBD1 (5 bases). The CDR3 sequence is 13 residues long. From germline, CDR1 is SGHTA and CDR2 FQGTGA. Trimming left V 5 bases short and J 2 bases short, with 10 bases between. CDR3 nucleotide sequence: TGTGCCAGCAGCGCACAGGAAACCTACGAGCAGTACTTC. Its protein product is CASSAQETYEQYF.

The chain carries TRBV7-6 and TRBJ1-1, with a weak D call TRBD1 (6 bases). CDR1 is SGHVS and CDR2 is FNYEAQ in the germline V gene. Trimming left V 5 bases short and J 6 bases short, with 10 bases between. CDR3 length: 12 amino acids. In DNA form, the CDR3 reads TGTGCCAGCAGCCCTGGGACATCTGAAGCTTTCTTT. It specifies CASSPGTSEAFF.

J is TRBJ2-3 and V is TRBV2; 11 bases line up with TRBD2. Germline assignment: CDR1 SNHLY and CDR2 FYNNEI. The CDR3 length is 14 residues. With V trimmed by 9 bases and J by 9 bases, 11 bases remained unmatched. CDR3 DNA sequence: TGTGCCAGTAATAGCGGGGGGGCCCCTGACACGCAGTATTTT. This encodes CASNSGGAPDTQYF.

This chain connects TRBV11-1 to TRBJ2-3; 8 bases agree with TRBD1. Germline CDR1 is SGHAT and CDR2 is FQDESV (reference sequence). The CDR3 runs to 15 residues. The V segment lost 5 bases and the J segment 2 bases; nucleotides outside the gene matches: 6. The CDR3 is CASSIRQGNTDTQYF. DNA for the CDR3: TGTGCCAGCAGCATCCGACAGGGGAACACAGATACGCAGTATTTT. Full variable domain (remainder filled in from reference TRBV11-1 and TRBJ2-3): EAEVAQSPRYKITEKSQAVAFWCDPISGHATLYWYRQILGQGPELLVQFQDESVVDDSQLPKDRFSAERLKGVDSTLKIQPAELGDSAMYLCASSIRQGNTDTQYFGPGTRLTVL.

This clone was seen a few times. The chain combines TRBV19 with TRBJ2-1, with TRBD2 identical over 8 bases. There are 16 residues in the CDR3. Germline CDR1 reads LNHDA; CDR2 reads SQIVND (reference sequence). After removal of 2 bases from V and 6 bases from J, the junction contained 9 bases not matched to a gene. CDR3 bases: TGTGCCAGTAGTATATCGAGCGGGAGAGGGGTCAATGAGCAGTTCTTC. This codes for CASSISSGRGVNEQFF.

V is TRBV19 and J is TRBJ1-1; possibly TRBD1 for D (6 bases). Trimming left V 4 bases short and J 4 bases short, with 16 bases between. The CDR3 runs to 15 residues. Germline V gene data show CDR1 as LNHDA and CDR2 as SQIVND (reference sequence). In nucleotides, the CDR3 is TGTGCCAGTAGTACCGTACAGGGTGGGAGCACTGAAGCTTTCTTT. Its translation is CASSTVQGGSTEAFF.

This clone was counted between two and nine times. This chain uses TRBV6-5 with TRBJ2-3; D not certain. CDR1 is MNHEY, CDR2 SVGAGI, per germline. CDR3 length: 14 amino acids. Trimming removed 2 bases at V and 3 bases at J, with 9 bases between. This CDR3 is CASSYRFGTDTQYF. As DNA, the CDR3 is TGTGCCAGCAGTTACAGGTTCGGGACAGATACGCAGTATTTT.

This clone has just a few counts. Here the CDR3 reads CASSPPRSGGTEAFF. The CDR3 coding sequence is TGCGCCAGCAGCCCCCCGAGGTCGGGTGGCACTGAAGCTTTCTTT. The chain couples TRBV4-1 to TRBJ1-1; D remains ambiguous. The V end lost 4 bases, the J end lost 4 bases, and 16 bases lay between the germline ends. This CDR3 comprises 15 residues. Germline loops: CDR1 MGHRA, CDR2 YSYEKL.

The chain uses TRBV6-1 and TRBJ2-3; TRBD2 aligns across 9 bases. The CDR3 extends over 17 amino acids. The V and J ends lost 2 bases and 3 bases, in that order; junction bases with no gene match: 9. Germline V gene data show CDR1 as MNHNS and CDR2 as SASEGT. The CDR3 DNA is TGTGCCAGCAGTGAACGGACGGCGGGGGGGCGGACAGATACGCAGTATTTT. Residues: CASSERTAGGRTDTQYF.

This clone was observed a handful of times. The V call is TRBV27, the J call TRBJ2-7; 8 bases fit TRBD2. The CDR3 is 14 amino acids. Germline CDR1 is MNHEY and CDR2 is SMNVEV (reference sequence). V shed 2 bases and J 2 bases; nucleotides not matched to a gene: 2. CDR3 coding DNA: TGTGCCAGCAGTTTAGCGGGAGGCCCCTACGAGCAGTACTTC. Protein sequence: CASSLAGGPYEQYF.